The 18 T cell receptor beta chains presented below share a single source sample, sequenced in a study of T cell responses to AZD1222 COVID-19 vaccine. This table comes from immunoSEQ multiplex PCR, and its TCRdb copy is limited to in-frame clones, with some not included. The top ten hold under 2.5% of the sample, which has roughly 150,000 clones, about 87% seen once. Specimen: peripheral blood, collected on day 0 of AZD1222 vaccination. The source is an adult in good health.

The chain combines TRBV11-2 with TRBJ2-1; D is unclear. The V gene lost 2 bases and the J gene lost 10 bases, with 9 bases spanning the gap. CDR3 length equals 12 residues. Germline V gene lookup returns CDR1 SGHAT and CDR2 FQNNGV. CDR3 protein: CASSLQPTEQFF. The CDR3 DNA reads TGTGCCAGCAGCTTACAGCCAACAGAGCAGTTCTTC.

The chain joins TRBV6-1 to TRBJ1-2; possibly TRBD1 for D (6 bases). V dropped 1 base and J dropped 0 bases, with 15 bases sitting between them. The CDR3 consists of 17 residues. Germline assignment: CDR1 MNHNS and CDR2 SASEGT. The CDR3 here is CASSEVTDRTPNYGYTF. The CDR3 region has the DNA TGTGCCAGCAGTGAAGTGACGGACAGAACCCCTAACTATGGCTACACCTTC.

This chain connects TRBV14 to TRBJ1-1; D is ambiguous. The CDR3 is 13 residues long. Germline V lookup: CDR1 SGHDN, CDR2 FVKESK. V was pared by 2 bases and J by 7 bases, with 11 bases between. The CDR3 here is CASSQNLDGEAFF. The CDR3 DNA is TGTGCCAGCAGCCAAAATCTCGACGGTGAAGCTTTCTTT.

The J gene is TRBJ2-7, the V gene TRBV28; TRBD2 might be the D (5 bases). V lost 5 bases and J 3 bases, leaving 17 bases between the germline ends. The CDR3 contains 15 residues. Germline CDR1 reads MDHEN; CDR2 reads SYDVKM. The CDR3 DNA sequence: TGTGCCAGCAGTCCCTACCTAGGAGGTCACTACGAGCAGTACTTC. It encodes CASSPYLGGHYEQYF.

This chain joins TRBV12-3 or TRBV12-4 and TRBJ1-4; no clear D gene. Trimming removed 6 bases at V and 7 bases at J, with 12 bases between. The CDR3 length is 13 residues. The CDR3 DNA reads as TGTGCCAGCAGCCTCCTACCGGGTGAAAAACTGTTTTTT. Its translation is CASSLLPGEKLFF.

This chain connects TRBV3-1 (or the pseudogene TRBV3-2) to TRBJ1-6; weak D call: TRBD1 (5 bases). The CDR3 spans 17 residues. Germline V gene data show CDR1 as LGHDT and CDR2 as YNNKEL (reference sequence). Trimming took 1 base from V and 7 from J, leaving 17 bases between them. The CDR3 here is CASSQVGTVLANSPLHF. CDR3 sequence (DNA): TGTGCCAGCAGCCAAGTTGGGACGGTCTTAGCGAATTCACCCCTCCACTTT.

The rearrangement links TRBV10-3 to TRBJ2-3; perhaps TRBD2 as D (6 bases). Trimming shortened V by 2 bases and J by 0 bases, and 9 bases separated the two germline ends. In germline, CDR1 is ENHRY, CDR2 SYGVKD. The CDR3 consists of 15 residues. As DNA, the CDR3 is TGTGCCATCAGTGAGATAGCGGTCAGCACAGATACGCAGTATTTT. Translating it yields CAISEIAVSTDTQYF.

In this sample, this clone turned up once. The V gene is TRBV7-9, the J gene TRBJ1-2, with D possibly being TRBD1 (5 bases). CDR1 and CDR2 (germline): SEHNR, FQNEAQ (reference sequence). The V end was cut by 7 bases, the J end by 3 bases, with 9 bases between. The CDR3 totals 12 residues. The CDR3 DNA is TGTGCCAGCACACAGGCTTACTATGGCTACACCTTC. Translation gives CASTQAYYGYTF. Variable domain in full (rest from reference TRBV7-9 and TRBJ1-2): DTGVSQNPRHKITKRGQNVTFRCDPISEHNRLYWYRQTLGQGPEFLTYFQNEAQLEKSRLLSDRFSAERPKGSFSTLEIQRTEQGDSAMYLCASTQAYYGYTFGSGTRLTVV.

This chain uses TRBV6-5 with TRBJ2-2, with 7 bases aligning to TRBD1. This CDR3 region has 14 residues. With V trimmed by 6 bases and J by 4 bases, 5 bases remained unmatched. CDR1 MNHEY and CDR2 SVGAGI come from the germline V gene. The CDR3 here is CASSYRGVTGELFF. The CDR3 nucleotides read TGTGCCAGCAGCTACAGGGGTGTCACCGGGGAGCTGTTTTTT.

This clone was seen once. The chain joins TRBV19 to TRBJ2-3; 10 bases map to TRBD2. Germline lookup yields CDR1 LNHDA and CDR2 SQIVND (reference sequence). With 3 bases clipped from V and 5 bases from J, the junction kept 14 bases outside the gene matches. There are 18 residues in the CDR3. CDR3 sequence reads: CASSMGFGAGGPEDTQYF. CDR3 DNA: TGTGCCAGTAGTATGGGTTTTGGAGCGGGAGGGCCGGAAGATACGCAGTATTTT. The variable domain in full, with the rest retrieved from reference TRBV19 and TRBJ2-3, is DGGITQSPKYLFRKEGQNVTLSCEQNLNHDAMYWYRQDPGQGLRLIYYSQIVNDFQKGDIAEGYSVSREKKESFPLTVTSAQKNPTAFYLCASSMGFGAGGPEDTQYFGPGTRLTVL.

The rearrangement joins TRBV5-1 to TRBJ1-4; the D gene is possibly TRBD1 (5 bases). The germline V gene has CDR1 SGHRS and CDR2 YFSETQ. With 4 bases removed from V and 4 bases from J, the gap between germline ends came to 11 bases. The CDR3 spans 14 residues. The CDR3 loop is CASSPGLLNEKLFF. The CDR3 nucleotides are TGCGCCAGCAGCCCGGGACTGCTTAATGAAAAACTGTTTTTT.

The CDR3, as DNA: TGCGCCAGCAGCCTTCGTGGGCGTGGCGGGATCTACAATGAGCAGTTCTTC. As protein: CASSLRGRGGIYNEQFF. J is TRBJ2-1 and V is TRBV4-1; D might be TRBD2 (6 bases). Looked up from germline, CDR1 is MGHRA and CDR2 is YSYEKL. The length of the CDR3 is 17 residues. The ends were cut back, 4 bases at V and 3 bases at J, with 19 bases in the middle.

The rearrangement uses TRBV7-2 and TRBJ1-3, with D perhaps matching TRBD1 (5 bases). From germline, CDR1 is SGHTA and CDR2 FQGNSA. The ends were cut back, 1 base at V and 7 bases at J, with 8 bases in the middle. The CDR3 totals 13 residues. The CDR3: CASSLGGRNTIYF. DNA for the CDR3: TGTGCCAGCAGCTTAGGGGGCAGGAACACCATATATTTT.

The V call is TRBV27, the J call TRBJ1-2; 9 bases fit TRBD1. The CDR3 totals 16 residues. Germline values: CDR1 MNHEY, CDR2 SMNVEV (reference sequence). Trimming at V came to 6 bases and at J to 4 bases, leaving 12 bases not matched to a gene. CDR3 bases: TGTGCCAGCAGGATACCCCGACGACAGGGGGGCTATGGCTACACCTTC. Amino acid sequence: CASRIPRRQGGYGYTF.

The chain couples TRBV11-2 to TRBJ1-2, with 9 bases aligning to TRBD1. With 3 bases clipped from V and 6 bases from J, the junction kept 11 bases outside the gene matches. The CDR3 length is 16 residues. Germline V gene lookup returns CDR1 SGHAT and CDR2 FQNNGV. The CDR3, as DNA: TGTGCCAGCAGCTTTGGACTATTGACAGGGGGTGATGGCTACACCTTC. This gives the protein CASSFGLLTGGDGYTF.

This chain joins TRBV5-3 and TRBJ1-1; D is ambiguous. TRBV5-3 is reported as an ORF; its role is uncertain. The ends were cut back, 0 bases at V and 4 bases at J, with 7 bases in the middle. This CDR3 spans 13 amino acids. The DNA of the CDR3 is TGTGCCAGAAGCTTGGTTGGGGTCACTGAAGCTTTCTTT. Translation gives CARSLVGVTEAFF.

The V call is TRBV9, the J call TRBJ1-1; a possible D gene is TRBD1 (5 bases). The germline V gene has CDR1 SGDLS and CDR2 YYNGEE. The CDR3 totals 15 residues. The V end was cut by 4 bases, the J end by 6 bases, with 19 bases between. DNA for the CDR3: TGTGCCAGCAGCCTTAGGGGAGACAGAGTGGCTGAAGCTTTCTTT. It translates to CASSLRGDRVAEAFF. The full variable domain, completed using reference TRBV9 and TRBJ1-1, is DSGVTQTPKHLITATGQRVTLRCSPRSGDLSVYWYQQSLDQGLQFLIQYYNGEERAKGNILERFSAQQFPDLHSELNLSSLELGDSALYFCASSLRGDRVAEAFFGQGTRLTVV.

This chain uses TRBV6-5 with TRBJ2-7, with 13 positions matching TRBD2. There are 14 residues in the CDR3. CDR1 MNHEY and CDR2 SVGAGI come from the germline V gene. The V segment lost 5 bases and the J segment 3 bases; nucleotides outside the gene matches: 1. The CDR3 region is CASSRTSGGYEQYF. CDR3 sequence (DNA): TGTGCCAGCAGTCGGACTAGCGGGGGCTACGAGCAGTACTTC.